The entry below describes one T cell receptor (beta chain). This record comes from a study of shared T cell receptors in the human thymus. Method: immunoSEQ multiplex PCR; TCRdb's copy keeps in-frame clones and lacks some. The data show hundreds of thousands of clones, approximately 87% seen once. Germline V gene data show CDR1 as MNHNY and CDR2 as SVGAGI (reference sequence). The CDR3 sequence is 14 residues long. Deletions cut 3 bases from V and 0 bases from J, with 8 bases between. The sample also formed part of further work on human thymus T cells. That report notes: Having corrective surgery for congenital heart defects, healthy Finnish infants were the ones who donated. Corrective cardiac surgery supplied the resected thymus tissue. Thymic and blood repertoires appeared to show biased V and J gene usage. Related studies noted strongly shared thymic repertoires across unrelated people.

The chain couples TRBV6-6 to TRBJ1-1; D is unresolved. The sequencing input was thymocytes. This TCR derives from a boy under three years old with a congenital heart defect. DNA for the CDR3: TGTGCCAGCAGTTATGCAGACATGAACACTGAAGCTTTCTTT. Protein product: CASSYADMNTEAFF.